This T cell receptor (beta chain) was identified during a study of shared clonotypes between healthy human individuals. Negatively enriched CD4+ T cells were divided by CD45RA into naive and memory. Using immunoSEQ multiplex PCR, the repertoire was profiled, and TCRdb retains in-frame clones only, with some absent. The sample consists of roughly 2.5 million clones, approximately 94% of them appearing once. The CDR3 is made up of 12 amino acids. CDR1 is SGHRS, CDR2 YFSETQ, per germline. The germline V and J ends were trimmed by 0 bases and 10 bases, with 7 bases remaining between them. The V and J genes are TRBV5-1 and TRBJ2-2; D is ambiguous. The origin of this receptor is a man between 18 and 35 years old in good health. The specimen sequenced was naive CD4+ T cells sorted from blood. Subset described: CD45RA+ positively selected. The CDR3 is CASSLVAEELFF. In DNA form, the CDR3 reads TGCGCCAGCAGCTTGGTAGCCGAGGAGCTGTTTTTT.